The 15 T cell receptor beta chains presented below share a single source sample, sequenced in a study of blood T cells in healthy people across ages. A J-beta primer mix and a sample-barcoded 5' primer were used in a second PCR of roughly 6 to 11 cycles. A single record per CDR3 protein comes from TCRdb applying MiXCR to the 5' RACE reads. The repertoire includes fewer than 1.5 million distinct CDR3 sequences, approximately 42% of them detected once, and under 8% sits in the top ten. Sequenced input: blood. Source of these receptors: a woman aged 18-29 years in good health.

This clonotype occurred once. The germline gene is not matched at one end of the junction; a read error may be the cause. The chain links TRBV12-3 or TRBV12-4 to TRBJ2-5; TRBD2 matches 8 bases. This CDR3 region has 15 residues. The CDR3 DNA reads as TGTGCCAGCAGCCCTGGAGGCGGGAGGTCAGAGACCCGGTACTTC. Translated: CASSPGGGRSETRYF.

This clonotype was seen more than once but under ten times. The CDR3 is CASSVGSGRTDTQYF. CDR3 nucleotide sequence: TGCGCCAGCAGTGTGGGCTCGGGGCGCACAGATACGCAGTATTTT. The rearrangement joins TRBV10-1 to TRBJ2-3, with D possibly called TRBD1 or TRBD2 (5 bases each). Germline V lookup: CDR1 WNHNN, CDR2 SYGVQD (reference sequence). Between the trimmed V and J ends, which lost 4 bases and 1 base, there was a span of 12 bases. The CDR3 consists of 15 residues.

The chain recombines TRBV4-1 with TRBJ2-1; tentatively, D is TRBD2 (5 bases). The germline CDR1 and CDR2 sequences are MGHRA and YSYEKL. This CDR3 contains 16 residues. Trimming left V 3 bases short and J 9 bases short, with 21 bases between. Here the CDR3 DNA reads TGCGCCAGCAGCCAGGAGGCCCTAGGCCAAGGGCCTGAGCAGTTCTTC. Its protein is CASSQEALGQGPEQFF.

This clonotype came up a few times. The J gene is TRBJ1-2, the V gene TRBV29-1; no clear D gene. The CDR3 covers 12 residues. Germline CDR1 is SQVTM and CDR2 is ANQGSEA. Trimming left V 2 bases short and J 7 bases short, with 11 bases between. The CDR3 spells CSVESRFGGYTF. CDR3 coding DNA: TGCAGCGTTGAATCCCGGTTCGGTGGCTACACCTTC.

This clonotype was counted a few times. The chain has TRBV6-2 or TRBV6-3 and TRBJ2-1; D possibly corresponds to TRBD2 (6 bases). Germline CDR1 MNHEY, CDR2 SVGEGT. The ends were cut back, 5 bases at V and 0 bases at J, with 14 bases in the middle. The CDR3 length is 16 residues. CDR3 DNA sequence: TGTGCCAGCAGTGCCGGGAGACAAAGCTCCTACAATGAGCAGTTCTTC. As protein: CASSAGRQSSYNEQFF.

The chain combines TRBV18 with TRBJ2-1, with D perhaps being TRBD1 or TRBD2 (5 bases each). V lost 7 bases and J lost 8, with 21 bases in between. CDR1 KGHSH and CDR2 LQKENI come from the germline V gene. CDR3 size: 15 residues. The CDR3 sequence is CASLTLLTRGDEQFF. DNA for the CDR3: TGTGCCAGCTTAACCCTATTGACTCGGGGCGATGAGCAGTTCTTC.

The chain recombines TRBV5-1 with TRBJ1-5, with D hard to call. There are 16 residues in the CDR3. V was cut by 3 bases and J by 4 bases, with 17 bases left in between. Germline CDR1 reads SGHRS; CDR2 reads YFSETQ. CDR3 sequence (DNA): TGCGCCAGCAGCTCGGGCGAGGCAGAGAGTAATCAGCCCCAGCATTTT. This translates into CASSSGEAESNQPQHF.

As DNA, the CDR3 is TGCGCCAGCAGCCTACGGACTAGTACGTTCGACAATGAGCAGTTCTTC. It specifies CASSLRTSTFDNEQFF. The rearrangement uses TRBV5-1 and TRBJ2-1; 7 bases line up with TRBD2. CDR3 length equals 16 residues. V lost 4 bases and J lost 5; bases outside the gene matches: 12. The germline CDR1 and CDR2 sequences are SGHRS and YFSETQ.

This chain joins TRBV4-2 and TRBJ2-3; TRBD1 might be the D (6 bases). With 4 bases removed from V and 3 bases from J, the gap between germline ends came to 14 bases. The CDR3 has 15 amino acids. CDR1 is LGHNA, CDR2 YNFKEQ, per germline. The CDR3 bases are TGTGCCAGCAGCCCCGAGGATAGGGGGACAGATACGCAGTATTTT. This encodes CASSPEDRGTDTQYF.

About this clonotype itself: A read error may be the cause here, since a much bigger clone is one base away. The rearrangement joins TRBV10-3 to TRBJ2-1, with 10 bases lining up with TRBD2. The end of the DNA fits TRBJ2-7 better, so the J call may be wrong. CDR3 length equals 14 residues. Germline CDR1 ENHRY, CDR2 SYGVKD. The CDR3 DNA reads as TGTGCCATAGCGGGAGGGAGCTCCTACAATGAGCAGTACTTC. The encoded protein is CAIAGGSSYNEQYF.

This CDR3 reads CASSLGLAGSSSYEQYF. As DNA, the CDR3 is TGTGCCAGCAGCTTAGGGCTAGCGGGGTCGAGCTCCTACGAGCAGTACTTC. This chain links TRBV11-2 with TRBJ2-7; 9 nucleotides match TRBD2. Trimming took 1 base from V and 0 from J; bases not matched to a gene: 7. CDR1 is SGHAT and CDR2 is FQNNGV in the germline V gene. The CDR3 contains 17 residues.

This CDR3 reads CSASSGAGTSYEQYF. CDR3 bases: TGCAGTGCTAGCTCCGGGGCGGGTACTTCCTACGAGCAGTACTTC. The rearrangement links TRBV20-1 to TRBJ2-7; either TRBD1 or TRBD2 may fit D (5 bases each). The CDR3 runs 15 residues. V lost 3 bases, J lost 1 base, and 16 bases lay in between. The germline gives CDR1 DFQATT, CDR2 SNEGSKA (reference sequence).

The V call is TRBV29-1, the J call TRBJ2-2, with a weak D call TRBD2 (6 bases). Trimming took 4 bases from V and 5 from J, leaving 8 bases between them. CDR1 is SQVTM and CDR2 is ANQGSEA in the germline V gene. CDR3 size: 12 residues. The CDR3 region is CSVVSGTGELFF. CDR3 DNA sequence: TGCAGCGTTGTGAGCGGGACCGGGGAGCTGTTTTTT.

The chain has TRBV5-1 and TRBJ1-4; D gene ambiguous. Germline V gives CDR1 SGHRS, CDR2 YFSETQ. The CDR3 runs 15 residues. V was clipped by 4 bases and J by 3 bases, with 13 bases between them. CDR3 region: CASSRARAANEKLFF. Here the CDR3 DNA reads TGCGCCAGCAGCCGGGCGAGGGCAGCTAATGAAAAACTGTTTTTT.

Comment on this clonotype: The junction departs from germline at one end; a sequencing error may be responsible. The gene calls are TRBV12-3 or TRBV12-4 and TRBJ2-3; D perhaps matches TRBD2 (6 bases). This CDR3 contains 16 residues. The CDR3 DNA reads TGTGCCAGCAGCACGGGACTTACTCGCCCCACAGATACACAGTATTTT. The encoded protein is CASSTGLTRPTDTQYF.